This TCR beta chain was captured in a study of T cell responses to AZD1222 COVID-19 vaccine. The germline CDR1 and CDR2 sequences are SGHRS and YFSETQ. V lost 3 bases to trimming and J lost 2 bases; unmatched junction nucleotides: 8. The CDR3 has 15 residues. TCRdb keeps only in-frame clones here, not all; method: immunoSEQ multiplex PCR. The table includes 160,000 or so clones, about nine tenths detected once. As concerns this clone: Its target is unknown.

Study-level points and caveats: Among the donors, most were white British and more were female, and clonal diversity was possibly underestimated. Of spike-specific TCRs, nearly half reportedly target regions left unmutated in variants. Repertoires were sampled only after the peak T cell response.

The clonotype was recovered from an adult who received the MenACWY meningococcal vaccine as a control. The rearrangement links TRBV5-1 to TRBJ2-7; the match to TRBD1 covers 7 bases. This sample comprised peripheral blood, obtained 28 days after the second dose of the MenACWY control vaccine. The DNA for the CDR3 is TGCGCCAGCAGCTCTACGGGACAGCTTACCTACGAGCAGTACTTC. It yields the protein CASSSTGQLTYEQYF.